The sample holds many counts of the clone carrying this TCR beta chain. No antigen is known for it. Adaptor-ligated barcode primers were used to amplify TRBV12-4/TRBJ1-2 clonotypes. In TCRdb, the multiplex PCR reads were re-called with MiXCR into one record per CDR3 protein. Of under 1,000 distinct CDR3 sequences detected, 2.9% appear once; the ten largest clones hold 50% to 65%. The sorted Tregs were CD4+CD25+CD127-/low cells. This CDR3 is built from 15 residues. V lost 4 bases and J lost 4, with 16 bases in between. Findings and limits, study-wide: Around 13% of tumor Treg sequences matched naive CD4+ cells. The TCR gene usage of tumor memory CD4+ T cells clustered together with blood and lymph node memory CD4+ cells and with lymph node naive CD4+ cells. Tumor Treg TCRs overlapped most with tumor naive CD4+ cells.

This receptor was identified in a female donor with breast cancer. The source material was tumor-infiltrating Tregs sorted from the breast tumor. The chain combines TRBV12-3 or TRBV12-4 with TRBJ1-2; possibly TRBD1 for D (5 bases). The DNA of the CDR3 is TGTGCCAGCAGTTCGAGGGAAACAGGAGTCTATGGCTACACCTTC. It specifies CASSSRETGVYGYTF.